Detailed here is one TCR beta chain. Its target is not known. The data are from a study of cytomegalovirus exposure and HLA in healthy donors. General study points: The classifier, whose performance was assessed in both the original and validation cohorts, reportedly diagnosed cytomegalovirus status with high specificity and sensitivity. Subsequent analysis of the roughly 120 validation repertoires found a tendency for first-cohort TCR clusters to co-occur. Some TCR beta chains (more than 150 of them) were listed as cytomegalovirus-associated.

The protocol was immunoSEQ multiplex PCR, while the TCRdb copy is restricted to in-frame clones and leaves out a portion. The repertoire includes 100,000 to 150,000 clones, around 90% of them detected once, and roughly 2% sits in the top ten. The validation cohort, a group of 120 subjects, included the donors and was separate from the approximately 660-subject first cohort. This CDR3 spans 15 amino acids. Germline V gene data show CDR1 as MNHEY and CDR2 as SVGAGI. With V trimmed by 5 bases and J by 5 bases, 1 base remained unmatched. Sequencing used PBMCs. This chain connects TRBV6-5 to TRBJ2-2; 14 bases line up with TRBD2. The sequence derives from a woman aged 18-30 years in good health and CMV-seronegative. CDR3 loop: CASSGLAGGTGELFF. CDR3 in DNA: TGTGCCAGCAGTGGACTAGCGGGAGGAACCGGGGAGCTGTTTTTT.